The rows below give T cell receptor beta chains drawn from one sample of a study of shared clonotypes between healthy human individuals. Profiled with immunoSEQ multiplex PCR; TCRdb holds only in-frame clones, not every one. The sample lists more than 450,000 clones, 79% occurring once. Sequencing was done on a sample of PBMCs. The receptors were gathered from a woman aged 40 to 55 in good health. Some clones in this sample may be carry-over from other donors' samples. The CDR3 runs from the conserved cysteine through the conserved F or W. The D gene is left open where the match is weak. Rows may omit the clone size; those that give it use once, few, many or a size class.

NA,TRBJ2-1,TRBV6-1,TRBD2,TGTGCCAGCAGCCGAGCGGGAGGGCCGGGGAATGAGCAGTTCTTC,CASSRAGGPGNEQFF
NA,TRBJ1-1,TRBV5-6,NA,TGTGCCAGCAGCTTGGCCCACCTACAGGGTGAAGCTTTCTTT,CASSLAHLQGEAFF
NA,TRBJ2-1,TRBV30,TRBD2,TGTGCCTGGAGGATCTCTAGCGGGACCTCCAATGAGCAGTTCTTC,CAWRISSGTSNEQFF
NA,TRBJ2-1,TRBV9,TRBD2,TGTGCCAGCAGCGTAGAGCCCAGACTAGCATCCTACAATGAGCAGTTCTTC,CASSVEPRLASYNEQFF
NA,TRBJ1-3,TRBV7-8,NA,TGTGCCAGCAGCCCCCCTCCCGCTGGAAACACCATATATTTT,CASSPPPAGNTIYF
NA,TRBJ2-1,TRBV7-8,NA,TGTGCCAGCAGCTTTACAGCGAACAGAAATCGGGGGCAGTTCTTC,CASSFTANRNRGQFF
NA,TRBJ2-2,TRBV7-2,NA,TGTGCCAGCAGCTTAGCGGGAGGGGAGCTGTTTTTT,CASSLAGGELFF
NA,TRBJ2-6,TRBV19,NA,TGTGCCAGTAGTATAGTCCCTTTCCGGGGCTCTGGGGCCAACGTCCTGACTTTC,CASSIVPFRGSGANVLTF
NA,TRBJ2-5,TRBV2,TRBD2,TGTGCCAGCAGTAAGGGACTAGCCTCGGAGACCCAGTACTTC,CASSKGLASETQYF
NA,TRBJ2-7,TRBV5-1,NA,TGCGCCAGCAGCTTGGCGGTAGCCTCCTACGAGCAGTACTTC,CASSLAVASYEQYF
NA,TRBJ2-7,TRBV4-3,NA,TGCGCCAGCAGCCAGGGGGGCGGGAGTTCCTACGAGCAGTACTTC,CASSQGGGSSYEQYF
few,TRBJ2-1,TRBV7-9,TRBD1,TGTGCCAGCAGGCCCGGGACAGGGGACAATGAGCAGTTCTTC,CASRPGTGDNEQFF
few,TRBJ2-2,TRBV19,TRBD1,TGTGCCAGTAGTACCCACAACACGGGACAGGCGAACACCGGGGAGCTGTTTTTT,CASSTHNTGQANTGELFF
NA,TRBJ2-7,TRBV28,NA,TGTGCCAGCACAATTGGAGGGCGCTACGAGCAGTACTTC,CASTIGGRYEQYF
NA,TRBJ2-5,TRBV7-9,TRBD2,TGTGCCAGCAGCTTAGGGACTAGCGGGGCCCGGCAGTACTTC,CASSLGTSGARQYF
NA,TRBJ2-7,TRBV7-8,TRBD1,TGTGCCAGCAGCCAAACAGGGGCCGAGCAGTACTTC,CASSQTGAEQYF
NA,TRBJ1-4,TRBV6-1,NA,TGTGCCAGCAGTTTGAGGCAGAATAATGAAAAACTGTTTTTT,CASSLRQNNEKLFF
few,TRBJ2-7,TRBV6-5,NA,TGTGCCAGCAGTTACGGCGAGAGCTCCTACGAGCAGTACTTC,CASSYGESSYEQYF
few,TRBJ1-1,TRBV10-2,NA,TGCGCCAGCAGGTTTGGGGGTGAGACTGAAGCTTTCTTT,CASRFGGETEAFF
NA,TRBJ2-6,TRBV7-2,NA,TGTGCCAGCAGCGCAGACAGGAGCTCTGGGGCCAACGTCCTGACTTTC,CASSADRSSGANVLTF
NA,TRBJ2-3,TRBV7-6,NA,TGTGCCAGCAGCTTAAAACGTGTCGGCCCTAGCACAGATACGCAGTATTTT,CASSLKRVGPSTDTQYF
NA,TRBJ2-7,TRBV4-2,NA,TGTGCCAGCAGCTTTAACAGGGTTGAGCAGTACTTC,CASSFNRVEQYF
NA,TRBJ1-2,TRBV27,TRBD1,TGTGCCAGCAGTGTGACAGGGACCCTGAACTATGGCTACACCTTC,CASSVTGTLNYGYTF
NA,TRBJ2-2,TRBV7-3,TRBD2,TGTGCCAGCAGCCCGACTAGCGGGGCTTCAACCGGGGAGCTGTTTTTT,CASSPTSGASTGELFF
NA,TRBJ2-7,TRBV11-2,NA,TGCGCCAGCAGCCAAGGTGGGACTGGAGCCTACGAGCAGTACTTC,CASSQGGTGAYEQYF
NA,TRBJ2-7,TRBV11-2,TRBD1,TGTGCCAGCAGCCCCCGGGACAGGGGGAATGACGAGCAGTACTTC,CASSPRDRGNDEQYF
NA,TRBJ2-5,TRBV28,NA,TGTGCCAGTCTCCCTCCGGGGCTTTCAGAGACCCAGTACTTC,CASLPPGLSETQYF
NA,TRBJ1-1,TRBV7-9,NA,TGTGCCAGCAGCTTCGGCGGAAAGGCTGAAGCTTTCTTT,CASSFGGKAEAFF
NA,TRBJ2-7,TRBV15,NA,TGTGCCACCAGCAGAGAACCTAACGGGGACTACGAGCAGTACTTC,CATSREPNGDYEQYF